The 12 T cell receptor beta chains below were found in one sample sequenced in a study of blood T cells in healthy people across ages. The use of a sample-barcoded 5' primer and a J-beta primer mix characterized a second PCR of roughly 6 to 11 cycles. MiXCR, applied by TCRdb to the 5' RACE reads, yields one record per CDR3 protein. The sample carries some 800,000 distinct CDR3 sequences, around 43% recorded once. Sequenced material: blood. The source of these receptors is a man in his 60s in good health.

V and J are TRBV30 and TRBJ2-3; D unclear. V lost 8 bases and J 8 bases, leaving 14 bases between the germline ends. Germline assignment: CDR1 GTSNPN and CDR2 SVGIG (reference sequence). The CDR3 contains 11 residues. The chain's CDR3 is CAGKAVGTQYF. The CDR3 DNA sequence: TGTGCCGGGAAGGCAGTCGGTACGCAGTATTTT.

This rearrangement joins TRBV12-3 or TRBV12-4 to TRBJ2-7, with 8 bases lining up with TRBD1. V lost 4 bases and J lost 1; bases outside the gene matches: 18. The CDR3 spans 19 residues. The CDR3 DNA sequence: TGTGCCAGCAGTTACGACCATACCAACAGGGGGGTACGGTCCTACGAGCAGTACTTC. Translation gives CASSYDHTNRGVRSYEQYF.

This clonotype appeared a few times. The V call is TRBV29-1, the J call TRBJ2-3; 7 bases agree with TRBD2. Losses at the gene ends were 3 bases for V and 6 bases for J; bases not matched to a gene: 15. The CDR3 is made up of 16 amino acids. From germline, CDR1 is SQVTM and CDR2 ANQGSEA. CDR3 nucleotide sequence: TGCAGCGTTGACGGATTGAGCGGGGTAGCCGCCGATACGCAGTATTTT. This codes for CSVDGLSGVAADTQYF.

This clonotype has only a few counts. The chain joins TRBV27 to TRBJ2-7, with D hard to call. Trimming removed 3 bases at V and 0 bases at J, with 6 bases between. This CDR3 has 13 residues. Germline lookup yields CDR1 MNHEY and CDR2 SMNVEV (reference sequence). The CDR3: CASSFTPSYEQYF. Written as DNA, the CDR3 is TGTGCCAGCAGTTTTACACCCTCCTACGAGCAGTACTTC.

This clonotype was found once. A much larger clone sits a single nucleotide away, making a read error possible. The chain carries TRBV4-1 and TRBJ2-5; D perhaps matches TRBD2 (6 bases). CDR3 length: 17 residues. Germline values: CDR1 MGHRA, CDR2 YSYEKL. V dropped 4 bases and J dropped 2 bases, with 20 bases sitting between them. The CDR3 loop reads CASSRVGGAPSQETQYF. CDR3 DNA sequence: TGCGCCAGCAGCCGAGTAGGAGGGGCGCCTTCGCAAGAGACCCAGTACTTC.

The chain has TRBV27 and TRBJ2-3; D is uncertain. This CDR3 comprises 17 residues. Per the germline V gene, CDR1 is MNHEY and CDR2 is SMNVEV (reference sequence). Between the trimmed V and J ends, which lost 2 bases and 6 bases, there was a span of 21 bases. Here the CDR3 DNA reads TGTGCCAGCAGTTTAGAATATAAGTCCGGTTTTGCGGATACGCAGTATTTT. Translation gives CASSLEYKSGFADTQYF.

Turning to this clonotype: A junction boundary mismatches the germline segment, possibly from a read error. V and J are TRBV7-2 and TRBJ2-5; 8 nucleotides agree with TRBD1. Germline CDR1 reads SGHTA; CDR2 reads FQGNSA. This CDR3 contains 16 residues. The CDR3 is CASSLGPGQDAYEQCF. The CDR3, as DNA: TGTGCCAGCAGCTTAGGCCCGGGACAGGACGCCTACGAGCAGTGCTTC.

In nucleotides, the CDR3 is TGTGCCAGCAGCCAACAAGGACAGAACACTGAAGCTTTCTTT. Translation: CASSQQGQNTEAFF. This chain links TRBV3-1 with TRBJ1-1, with a possible D match to TRBD1 (5 bases). Trimming removed 2 bases from V and 1 base from J, with 8 bases in between. From germline, CDR1 is LGHDT and CDR2 YNNKEL (reference sequence). This CDR3 contains 14 residues. Full variable domain (remainder filled in from reference TRBV3-1 and TRBJ1-1): DTAVSQTPKYLVTQMGNDKSIKCEQNLGHDTMYWYKQDSKKFLKIMFSYNNKELIINETVPNRFSPKSPDKAHLNLHINSLELGDSAVYFCASSQQGQNTEAFFGQGTRLTVV.

This clonotype was counted once. Since a much larger clone is just one base distant, this may be a read error. CDR3 in DNA: TGCGTCAGCGGCCAGGGGGCCTATGGCTACACCTTC. It yields the protein CVSGQGAYGYTF. This chain links TRBV4-1 with TRBJ1-2; 8 bases agree with TRBD1. The CDR3 runs 12 residues. Per the germline V gene, CDR1 is MGHRA and CDR2 is YSYEKL.

V usage is TRBV4-3 and J usage is TRBJ1-6, with 7 positions matching TRBD1. The CDR3 contains 15 residues. Germline CDR1 and CDR2: LGHNA and YSLEER. Trimming at V came to 1 base and at J to 6 bases, leaving 3 bases not matched to a gene. The CDR3: CASSQARQGNSPLHF. For the CDR3, the DNA is TGCGCCAGCAGCCAAGCTCGACAGGGTAATTCACCCCTCCACTTT.

The chain has TRBV20-1 and TRBJ1-5; D is uncertain. The length of the CDR3 is 13 residues. Trimming left V 2 bases short and J 4 bases short, with 9 bases between. CDR1 is DFQATT and CDR2 is SNEGSKA in the germline V gene (reference sequence). CDR3 sequence: CSARLGGNQPQHF. The CDR3 DNA follows: TGCAGTGCTAGATTGGGTGGAAATCAGCCCCAGCATTTT.

This clonotype was counted once. The rearrangement uses TRBV18 and TRBJ1-1; D is unresolved. The CDR3 totals 14 residues. V was pared by 4 bases and J by 4 bases, with 13 bases between. Germline values: CDR1 KGHSH, CDR2 LQKENI. CDR3: CASSLAPVGTEAFF. CDR3 in DNA: TGTGCCAGCTCACTCGCACCGGTGGGCACTGAAGCTTTCTTT.